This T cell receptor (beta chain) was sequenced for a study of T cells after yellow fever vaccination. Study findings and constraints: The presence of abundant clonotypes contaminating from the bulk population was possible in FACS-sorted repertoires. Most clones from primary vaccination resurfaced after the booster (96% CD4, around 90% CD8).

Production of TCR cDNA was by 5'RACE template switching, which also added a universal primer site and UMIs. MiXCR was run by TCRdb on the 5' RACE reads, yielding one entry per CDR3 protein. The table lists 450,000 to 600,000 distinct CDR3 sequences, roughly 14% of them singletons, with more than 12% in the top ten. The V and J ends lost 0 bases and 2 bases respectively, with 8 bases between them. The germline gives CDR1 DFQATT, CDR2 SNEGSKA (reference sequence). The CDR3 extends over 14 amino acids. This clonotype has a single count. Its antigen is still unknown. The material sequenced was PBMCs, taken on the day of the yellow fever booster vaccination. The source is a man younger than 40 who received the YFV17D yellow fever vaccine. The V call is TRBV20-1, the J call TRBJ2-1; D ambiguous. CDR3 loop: CSAREPPTYNEQFF. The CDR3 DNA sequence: TGCAGTGCTAGAGAGCCACCCACCTACAATGAGCAGTTCTTC.